The 16 T cell receptor beta chains in this list originate from one sample, sequenced in a study of long-term antiretroviral therapy in people with HIV. The run of the v3.0 immunoSEQ assay was at survey level. Clones were sequenced by immunoSEQ multiplex PCR, and TCRdb holds only the in-frame ones, with some missing. The sample carries roughly 42,000 clones, roughly nine tenths recorded once. This specimen consisted of unsorted PBMCs, obtained 1.2 years after starting antiretroviral therapy. The receptors were gathered from a woman aged 50 to 60 with HIV.

V and J are TRBV9 and TRBJ2-2, with TRBD2 matching 10 bases. V lost 2 bases, J lost 1 base, and 2 bases stayed unmatched. Germline-derived CDR1 and CDR2 are SGDLS and YYNGEE. The CDR3 spans 16 residues. In nucleotides, the CDR3 is TGTGCCAGCAGCGTCTCTAGCGGGGGGAACACCGGGGAGCTGTTTTTT. Protein sequence: CASSVSSGGNTGELFF.

V gene TRBV5-4 combines with J gene TRBJ2-5; TRBD1 agrees at 9 bases. The junction had 9 bases not matched to a gene; V was cut back by 4 bases and J by 5 bases. The CDR3 extends over 15 amino acids. Germline values: CDR1 SGHNT, CDR2 YYREEE (reference sequence). CDR3 loop: CASSLPTGGTETQYF. The CDR3 nucleotides are TGTGCCAGCAGCCTCCCAACAGGGGGCACGGAGACCCAGTACTTC. The whole variable domain, filled in from reference TRBV5-4 and TRBJ2-5, reads ETGVTQSPTHLIKTRGQQVTLRCSSQSGHNTVSWYQQALGQGPQFIFQYYREEENGRGNFPPRFSGLQFPNYSSELNVNALELDDSALYLCASSLPTGGTETQYFGPGTRLLVL.

By its share, this clone is medium-sized. The J gene is TRBJ2-7, the V gene TRBV4-1; a possible D gene is TRBD1 (5 bases). Between the trimmed V and J ends, which lost 5 bases and 1 base, there was a span of 12 bases. Germline assignment: CDR1 MGHRA and CDR2 YSYEKL. The CDR3 loop spans 14 amino acids. This CDR3 is CASSFETGSYEQYF. The CDR3 nucleotides are TGCGCCAGCAGCTTTGAAACAGGTTCCTACGAGCAGTACTTC.

This clone came up once. The chain is built from TRBV27 and TRBJ1-2; D is unclear. Trimming stripped 0 bases from V and 5 bases from J, with 4 bases between. The CDR3 runs 12 residues. Germline-derived CDR1 and CDR2 are MNHEY and SMNVEV (reference sequence). The CDR3, as DNA: TGTGCCAGCAGTTTATCAGGTTATGGCTACACCTTC. Its translation: CASSLSGYGYTF.

The CDR3 spells CASSQDTSRGSETQYF. For the CDR3, the DNA is TGCGCCAGCAGCCAAGATACGTCGAGGGGATCAGAGACCCAGTACTTC. V and J are TRBV4-3 and TRBJ2-5; the D gene could be TRBD1 or TRBD2 (5 bases each). This CDR3 has 16 amino acids. Trimming shortened V by 0 bases and J by 4 bases, and 15 bases separated the two germline ends. Germline V gene lookup returns CDR1 LGHNA and CDR2 YSLEER.

This rearrangement joins TRBV2 to TRBJ1-4, with 10 nucleotides matching TRBD1. Germline values: CDR1 SNHLY, CDR2 FYNNEI. Losses at the gene ends were 2 bases for V and 8 bases for J; bases not matched to a gene: 8. The CDR3 sequence is 16 residues long. CDR3 residues: CASSESSRTGGEKLFF. The CDR3 nucleotides are TGTGCCAGCAGTGAAAGTTCGAGGACAGGGGGGGAAAAACTGTTTTTT.

V is TRBV15 and J is TRBJ2-7, with 8 bases fitting TRBD1. CDR1 is LNHNV and CDR2 is YYDKDF in the germline V gene (reference sequence). V lost 2 bases, J lost 4 bases, and 13 bases stayed unmatched. This CDR3 region has 17 residues. This CDR3 reads CATSRLLAGTGGYEQYF. The CDR3 DNA sequence: TGTGCCACCAGCAGATTATTAGCCGGGACAGGAGGTTACGAGCAGTACTTC.

V gene TRBV10-3 combines with J gene TRBJ1-1; the D is unclear. Germline V gene sequence: CDR1 ENHRY, CDR2 SYGVKD. Trimming removed 4 bases at V and 0 bases at J, with 15 bases between. This CDR3 contains 16 residues. DNA of the CDR3: TGTGCCATCAGTGGGCAGGCGTTCGTCATGAACACTGAAGCTTTCTTT. Its translation is CAISGQAFVMNTEAFF.

This chain joins TRBV19 and TRBJ1-1; D may be TRBD1 (5 bases). V was shortened by 1 base and J by 1 base, with 7 bases between the two germline ends. Germline V gene sequence: CDR1 LNHDA, CDR2 SQIVND (reference sequence). The CDR3 is made up of 14 amino acids. Written as DNA, the CDR3 is TGTGCCAGTAGTATAGGCGGGGGGAACACTGAAGCTTTCTTT. Translating gives CASSIGGGNTEAFF.

This clone occurred a few times. The V call is TRBV14, the J call TRBJ1-5; no clear D. Looked up from germline, CDR1 is SGHDN and CDR2 is FVKESK. This CDR3 has 13 amino acids. Trimming removed 1 base at V and 6 bases at J, with 7 bases between. The CDR3 reads CASSQGAGQPQHF. The CDR3 DNA follows: TGTGCCAGCAGCCAAGGGGCAGGTCAGCCCCAGCATTTT.

The chain carries TRBV2 and TRBJ1-2; the D gene is possibly TRBD1 (5 bases). Germline-derived CDR1 and CDR2 are SNHLY and FYNNEI. The CDR3 is made up of 19 amino acids. Trimming removed 10 bases from V and 0 bases from J, with 30 bases in between. In DNA form, the CDR3 reads TGTGCCAACTCACAACCTGGGCCTCAGGGAGTTAGAGCTAACTATGGCTACACCTTC. Translation gives CANSQPGPQGVRANYGYTF.

V and J are TRBV2 and TRBJ2-3; 8 bases are shared with TRBD2. Germline values: CDR1 SNHLY, CDR2 FYNNEI. This CDR3 spans 15 amino acids. Trimming cost V 4 bases and J 2 bases; bases outside gene matches: 5. The CDR3 coding sequence is TGTGCCAGCAGTGGGGGCGGGGGGAACACAGATACGCAGTATTTT. Its translation is CASSGGGGNTDTQYF.

V gene TRBV25-1 combines with J gene TRBJ1-2; D unresolved. This CDR3 is built from 15 residues. Trimming shortened V by 1 base and J by 3 bases, and 12 bases separated the two germline ends. CDR1 MGHDK and CDR2 SYGVNS come from the germline V gene. The CDR3 is CASSESGKGYYGYTF. DNA of the CDR3: TGTGCCAGCAGTGAATCTGGGAAAGGTTACTATGGCTACACCTTC.

This clone was recorded a few times. The chain combines TRBV27 with TRBJ2-7; D is perhaps TRBD1 or TRBD2 (5 bases each). This CDR3 region has 14 residues. Germline V gene lookup returns CDR1 MNHEY and CDR2 SMNVEV (reference sequence). Trimming shortened V by 5 bases and J by 1 base, and 12 bases separated the two germline ends. The CDR3 sequence is CASSPSGPSYEQYF. The DNA of the CDR3 is TGTGCCAGCAGTCCTTCGGGACCGTCCTACGAGCAGTACTTC.

V usage is TRBV7-2 and J usage is TRBJ1-5; D possibly corresponds to TRBD1 (5 bases). CDR1 is SGHTA, CDR2 FQGNSA, per germline. This CDR3 contains 14 residues. Trimming cost V 4 bases and J 3 bases, with 10 bases left between them. CDR3 coding DNA: TGTGCCAGCAGCTCTCAGGGACCCAATCAGCCCCAGCATTTT. This encodes CASSSQGPNQPQHF.

J is TRBJ1-2 and V is TRBV7-2; D gene uncertain. CDR1 is SGHTA, CDR2 FQGNSA, per germline. CDR3 length: 12 residues. V was pared by 5 bases and J by 4 bases, with 8 bases between. Here the CDR3 reads CASSPAGYGYTF. The CDR3 nucleotides read TGTGCCAGCAGCCCGGCCGGCTATGGCTACACCTTC.